The sample holds a few counts of the clone carrying this T cell receptor beta chain. The source of the sample is a study of blood T cell repertoires in COVID-19. Study background: Samples came from the United States, Italy and Spain, spanning acute and convalescent COVID-19. PBMCs, B-cell-depleted T cells, or T cells provided the cDNA or gDNA that made up the material.

Some clones are missing from TCRdb's copy, which holds only in-frame ones; the method was immunoSEQ multiplex PCR. The sample has under 80,000 clones, approximately 80% seen once. Germline V lookup: CDR1 LNHNV, CDR2 YYDKDF (reference sequence). The V gene end was trimmed by 3 bases and the J gene end by 4 bases; junction bases not matched to a gene: 4. The CDR3 runs to 16 residues. The chain joins TRBV15 to TRBJ1-3; 12 bases are shared with TRBD1. The sequence derives from a human donor in a cohort sampled during active COVID-19. Sequencing was performed on peripheral blood. The CDR3 bases are TGTGCCACCAGCAGGGGACAGGGGGCGCTCGGAAACACCATATATTTT. Translating it yields CATSRGQGALGNTIYF. The whole variable domain, filled in from reference TRBV15 and TRBJ1-3, reads DAMVIQNPRYQVTQFGKPVTLSCSQTLNHNVMYWYQQKSSQAPKLLFHYYDKDFNNEADTPDNFQSRRPNTSFCFLDIRSPGLGDTAMYLCATSRGQGALGNTIYFGEGSWLTVV.